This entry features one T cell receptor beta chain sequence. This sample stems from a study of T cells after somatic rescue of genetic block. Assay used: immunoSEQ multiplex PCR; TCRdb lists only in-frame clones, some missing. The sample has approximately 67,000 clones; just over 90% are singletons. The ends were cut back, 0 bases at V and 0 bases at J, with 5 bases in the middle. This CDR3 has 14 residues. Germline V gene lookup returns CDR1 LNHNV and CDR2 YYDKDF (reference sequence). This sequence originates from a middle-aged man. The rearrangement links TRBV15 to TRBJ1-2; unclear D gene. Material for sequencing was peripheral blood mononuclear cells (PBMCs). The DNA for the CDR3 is TGTGCCACCAGCAGAGATGCAACTAACTATGGCTACACCTTC. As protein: CATSRDATNYGYTF.